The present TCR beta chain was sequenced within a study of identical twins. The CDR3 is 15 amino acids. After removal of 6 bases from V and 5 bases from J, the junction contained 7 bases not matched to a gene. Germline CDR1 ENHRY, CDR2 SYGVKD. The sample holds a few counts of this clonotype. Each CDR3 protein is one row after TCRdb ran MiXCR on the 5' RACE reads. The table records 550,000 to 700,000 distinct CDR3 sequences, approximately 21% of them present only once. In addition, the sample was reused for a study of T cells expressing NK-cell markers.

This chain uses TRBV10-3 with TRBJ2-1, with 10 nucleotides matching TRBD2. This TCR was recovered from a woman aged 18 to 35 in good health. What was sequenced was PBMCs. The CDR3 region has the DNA TGTGCCATCAGGGGCCTAGCGGGAGTCGACAATGAGCAGTTCTTC. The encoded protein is CAIRGLAGVDNEQFF.